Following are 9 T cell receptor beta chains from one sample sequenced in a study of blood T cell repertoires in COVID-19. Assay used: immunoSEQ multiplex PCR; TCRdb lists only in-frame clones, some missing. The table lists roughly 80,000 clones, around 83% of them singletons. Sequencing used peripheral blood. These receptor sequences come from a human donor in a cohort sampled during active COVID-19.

Here the CDR3 reads CASSVGGARVNTEAFF. The CDR3 nucleotides read TGTGCCAGCAGTGTGGGGGGGGCGAGGGTGAACACTGAAGCTTTCTTT. The gene calls are TRBV6-1 and TRBJ1-1; TRBD1 might be the D (6 bases). In germline, CDR1 is MNHNS, CDR2 SASEGT. Trimming removed 4 bases from V and 0 bases from J, with 15 bases in between. This CDR3 is 16 amino acids long.

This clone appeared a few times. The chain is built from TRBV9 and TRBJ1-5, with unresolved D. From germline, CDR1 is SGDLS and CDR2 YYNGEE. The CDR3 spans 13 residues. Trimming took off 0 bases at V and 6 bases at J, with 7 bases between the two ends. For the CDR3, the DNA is TGTGCCAGCAGCGTAGGGCTCACTCAGCCCCAGCATTTT. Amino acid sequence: CASSVGLTQPQHF.

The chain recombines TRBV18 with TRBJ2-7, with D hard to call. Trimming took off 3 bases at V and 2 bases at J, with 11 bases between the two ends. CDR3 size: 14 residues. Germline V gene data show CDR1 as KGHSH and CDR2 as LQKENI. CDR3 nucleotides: TGTGCCAGCTCACCGGTCCCTATCGCCTACGAGCAGTACTTC. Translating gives CASSPVPIAYEQYF. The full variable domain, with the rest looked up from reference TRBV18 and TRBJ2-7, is NAGVMQNPRHLVRRRGQEARLRCSPMKGHSHVYWYRQLPEEGLKFMVYLQKENIIDESGMPKERFSAEFPKEGPSILRIQQVVRGDSAAYFCASSPVPIAYEQYFGPGTRLTVT.

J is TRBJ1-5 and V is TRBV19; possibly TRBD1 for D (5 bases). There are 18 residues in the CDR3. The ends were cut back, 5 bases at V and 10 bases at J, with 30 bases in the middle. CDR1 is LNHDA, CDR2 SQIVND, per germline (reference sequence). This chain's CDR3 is CASSGYGPDSGLGSPQHF. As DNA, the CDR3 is TGTGCCAGTAGTGGTTACGGACCCGATTCAGGGTTGGGATCACCCCAGCATTTT.

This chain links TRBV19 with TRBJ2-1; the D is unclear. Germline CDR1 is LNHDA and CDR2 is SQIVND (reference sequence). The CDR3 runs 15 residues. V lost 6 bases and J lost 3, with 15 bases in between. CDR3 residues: CASSTQETFYNEQFF. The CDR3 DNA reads TGTGCCAGTAGCACTCAAGAGACATTCTACAATGAGCAGTTCTTC.

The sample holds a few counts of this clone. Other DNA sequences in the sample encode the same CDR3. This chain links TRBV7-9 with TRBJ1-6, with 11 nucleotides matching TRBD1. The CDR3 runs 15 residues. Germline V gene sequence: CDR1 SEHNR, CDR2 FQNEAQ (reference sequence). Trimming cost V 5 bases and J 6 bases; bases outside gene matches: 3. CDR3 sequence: CASSLGQGGNSPLHF. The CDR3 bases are TGTGCCAGCAGCCTGGGACAGGGGGGTAATTCACCCCTCCACTTT.

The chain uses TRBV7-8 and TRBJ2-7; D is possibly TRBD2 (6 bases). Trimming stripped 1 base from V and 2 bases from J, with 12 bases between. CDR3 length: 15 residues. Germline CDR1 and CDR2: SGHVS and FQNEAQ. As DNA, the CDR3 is TGTGCCAGCAGCTTAGGGGGACTTGGTCCCTACGAGCAGTACTTC. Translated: CASSLGGLGPYEQYF.

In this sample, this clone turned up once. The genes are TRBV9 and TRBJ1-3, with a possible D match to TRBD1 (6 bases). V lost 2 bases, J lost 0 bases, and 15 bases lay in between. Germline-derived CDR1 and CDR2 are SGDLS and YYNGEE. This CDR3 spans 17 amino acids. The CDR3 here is CASSVLDSPASGNTIYF. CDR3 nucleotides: TGTGCCAGCAGCGTGTTGGACAGTCCTGCCTCTGGAAACACCATATATTTT. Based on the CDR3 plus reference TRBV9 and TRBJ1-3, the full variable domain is DSGVTQTPKHLITATGQRVTLRCSPRSGDLSVYWYQQSLDQGLQFLIQYYNGEERAKGNILERFSAQQFPDLHSELNLSSLELGDSALYFCASSVLDSPASGNTIYFGEGSWLTVV.

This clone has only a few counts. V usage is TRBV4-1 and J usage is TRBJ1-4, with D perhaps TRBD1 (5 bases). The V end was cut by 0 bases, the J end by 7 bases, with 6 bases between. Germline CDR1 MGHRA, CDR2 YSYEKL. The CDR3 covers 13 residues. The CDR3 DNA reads TGCGCCAGCAGCCAAGAGGGGGGTGAAAAACTGTTTTTT. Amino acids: CASSQEGGEKLFF.